The clone carrying this TCR beta chain occurred many times. Its target is not known. The sample belongs to a study of cytomegalovirus exposure and HLA in healthy donors. Germline lookup yields CDR1 MDHEN and CDR2 SYDVKM. Trimming took 6 bases from V and 2 from J, leaving 14 bases between them. There are 14 residues in the CDR3. Sequencing was performed with immunoSEQ multiplex PCR; in TCRdb, only in-frame clones are kept and a portion is missing. The sample contains 90,000 to 100,000 clones, roughly 87% of which appear only once. Findings and limits, study-wide: It was reportedly the case that the classifier diagnosed cytomegalovirus status with high specificity and sensitivity. For most TCR sequences rarity was the rule, although some public TCRs occurred in many donors.

Specimen: PBMCs. The sequence was obtained from a man aged 18 to 29 in good health and CMV-seropositive. The rearrangement links TRBV28 to TRBJ2-7; possibly TRBD1 for D (5 bases). This CDR3 reads CASSSGYSPYEQYF. For the CDR3, the DNA is TGTGCCAGCAGCTCAGGGTATAGTCCCTACGAGCAGTACTTC.